This TCR beta chain was identified in a study of blood T cell repertoires in COVID-19. Turning to the study itself: COVID-19 samples from acute and convalescent phases originated in the United States, Italy and Spain. From T cells, B-cell-depleted T cells, or PBMCs came the material, which was cDNA or gDNA.

The CDR3 length is 16 residues. Under the authors' procedure: Amplification with reference gene primers provided the estimates of nucleated cell counts. Produced via immunoSEQ multiplex PCR; TCRdb's table is partial and in-frame only. Clonal size and the V and J genes are those of that table, whereas D and trimming came from the DNA. The table lists 95,000 to 150,000 clones, roughly 85% of them singletons. The rearrangement joins TRBV21-1 to TRBJ2-3; the table's D call, TRBD1, was not checked against the DNA. TRBV21-1 is listed as a pseudogene. What was sequenced was peripheral blood. The clonotype was recovered from a man older than 75 with acute or convalescent COVID-19. This chain's CDR3 is CASSDPSGTSTDTQYF. Written as DNA, the CDR3 is TGTGCCAGCAGCGACCCTTCCGGGACAAGCACAGATACGCAGTATTTT.